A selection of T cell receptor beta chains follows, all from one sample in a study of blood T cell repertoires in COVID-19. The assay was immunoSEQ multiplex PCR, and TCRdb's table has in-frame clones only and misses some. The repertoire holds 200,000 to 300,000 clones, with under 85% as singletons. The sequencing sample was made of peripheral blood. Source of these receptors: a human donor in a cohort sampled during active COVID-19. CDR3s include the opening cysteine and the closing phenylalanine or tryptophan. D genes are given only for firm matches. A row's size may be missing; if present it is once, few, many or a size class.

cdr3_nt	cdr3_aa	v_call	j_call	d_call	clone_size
TGTGCCAGCCGAGGCGGGACGGACACTGAAGCTTTCTTT	CASRGGTDTEAFF	TRBV5-4	TRBJ1-1	NA	NA
TGTGCCAGCAGCTTAGGGCAACAGGGGTTTGCCAATGAGCAGTTCTTC	CASSLGQQGFANEQFF	TRBV5-4	TRBJ2-1	TRBD1	NA
TGTGCCAGCAGCTCCTGGACTAGCGGGAGGGCCGTGGGAGATACGCAGTATTTT	CASSSWTSGRAVGDTQYF	TRBV5-4	TRBJ2-3	TRBD2	NA
TGTGCCAGCAGTTTCTGGGCAGACACCGGGGAGCTGTTTTTT	CASSFWADTGELFF	TRBV27	TRBJ2-2	NA	NA
TGTGCCAGCATTGAACAGTCCACCGGGGAGCTGTTTTTT	CASIEQSTGELFF	TRBV2	TRBJ2-2	NA	NA
TGCGCCAGCAGCCAAGACGGGGGTGGTCGAGAGACCCAGTACTTC	CASSQDGGGRETQYF	TRBV4-1	TRBJ2-5	NA	NA
TGCGCCAGCAGCCCAGGGCTGTACTCCTACGAGCAGTACTTC	CASSPGLYSYEQYF	TRBV5-1	TRBJ2-7	NA	NA
TGTGCCAGCAGTTTTCAGGGCTCTGGGGCCAACGTCCTGACTTTC	CASSFQGSGANVLTF	TRBV27	TRBJ2-6	NA	NA
TGTGCCAGCAGCTTAATGGGGGGAGGTAGTGAAAAACTGTTTTTT	CASSLMGGGSEKLFF	TRBV7-2	TRBJ1-4	NA	NA
TGTGCCATCAGTGAAGGGGCCAATAATTCACCCCTCCACTTT	CAISEGANNSPLHF	TRBV10-3	TRBJ1-6	NA	NA
TGTGCCAGCAGGAGGGGGCCGAACACTGAAGCTTTCTTT	CASRRGPNTEAFF	TRBV6-1	TRBJ1-1	TRBD1	NA
TGTGCCAGCAGCTTACTCCTAGCCGGGGAGCTGTTTTTT	CASSLLLAGELFF	TRBV11-3	TRBJ2-2	NA	NA
TGTGCCAGCAGCCCCGGAGGGCTAAGCAATCAGCCCCAGCATTTT	CASSPGGLSNQPQHF	TRBV7-8	TRBJ1-5	NA	NA
TGTGCCAGCAGCCCACCCGAAAGGGCTAGCGGGAGATCGTTGAAGACCCAGTACTTC	CASSPPERASGRSLKTQYF	TRBV7-9	TRBJ2-5	TRBD2	few
TGTGCCAGCAGCTTAGTCCAAGGGGTAGGCCAAGAGACCCAGTACTTC	CASSLVQGVGQETQYF	TRBV11-2	TRBJ2-5	NA	once
TGTGCCAGCAGTGAAGCGTGGCAGGGAGGCGAGCAGTACTTC	CASSEAWQGGEQYF	TRBV6-1	TRBJ2-7	NA	NA
TGTGCCAGTAGTATAGAGCGCGGACAGCCGCCCTATGGCTACACCTTC	CASSIERGQPPYGYTF	TRBV19	TRBJ1-2	NA	NA
TGTGCCAGCAGCCTGCCACCGCGGCTAGCGGGAGTTAAAAACATTCAGTACTTC	CASSLPPRLAGVKNIQYF	TRBV7-9	TRBJ2-4	TRBD2	NA
TGTGCCAGCAGCTTGGGGCGGGGAAGCTCTGGGGCCAACGTCCTGACTTTC	CASSLGRGSSGANVLTF	TRBV5-5	TRBJ2-6	NA	NA
TGTGCCAGCAGCCTGCGGGGTATAACTAATGAAAAACTGTTTTTT	CASSLRGITNEKLFF	TRBV3-1/TRBV3-2	TRBJ1-4	NA	NA
TGTGCCAGCAGCCAACAGACAGGGAAGGGAAACGAGCAGTACTTC	CASSQQTGKGNEQYF	TRBV3-1/TRBV3-2	TRBJ2-7	TRBD1	NA
TGTGCCATCAGTGGGGGACAGGGGGCGAATGGCTACACCTTC	CAISGGQGANGYTF	TRBV10-3	TRBJ1-2	TRBD1	once
TGTGCCAGCAGCAAAGGGGGAGACTATAGCAATCAGCCCCAGCATTTT	CASSKGGDYSNQPQHF	TRBV21-1	TRBJ1-5	NA	NA
TGCGCCAGCAGCTCCGGGCGAGGAGGGAGAGCTGGAAACACCATATATTTT	CASSSGRGGRAGNTIYF	TRBV5-1	TRBJ1-3	NA	once
TGTGCCAGCAGGACCGGGACAGCGTACAATGAGCAGTTCTTC	CASRTGTAYNEQFF	TRBV27	TRBJ2-1	TRBD1	NA
TGTGCCAGCAGCACGTGTCGGGGGGTGGCCACTGAAGCTTTCTTT	CASSTCRGVATEAFF	TRBV21-1	TRBJ1-1	NA	NA
TGTGCCAGTAGTATATTAACAGGGTCGTACACTGAAGCTTTCTTT	CASSILTGSYTEAFF	TRBV19	TRBJ1-1	NA	NA
TGTGCCAGCAGTGATGGGACTTGGGAGCAGTACTTC	CASSDGTWEQYF	TRBV6-1	TRBJ2-7	NA	NA
TGTGCCAGCAGCACAAACTTAGGGGTTGGCACTGAAGCTTTCTTT	CASSTNLGVGTEAFF	TRBV9	TRBJ1-1	NA	NA
TGTGCCAGCAGTACCCGGACAGGGTGGCCCACAGATACGCAGTATTTT	CASSTRTGWPTDTQYF	TRBV28	TRBJ2-3	TRBD1	NA
TGCGCCAGCAGGCAGGGGGGAGCGGGGGTCCAAGAGACCCAGTACTTC	CASRQGGAGVQETQYF	TRBV5-1	TRBJ2-5	NA	NA
TGTGCCAGCAGCCAAGATATCACAGCCATTCAGTACTTC	CASSQDITAIQYF	TRBV3-1/TRBV3-2	TRBJ2-4	NA	NA
TGTGCCAGCAGCGTCGGCGGGGGTGGGACAGATACGCAGTATTTT	CASSVGGGGTDTQYF	TRBV7-9	TRBJ2-3	TRBD2	NA
TGTGCCAGCAGCCAAGATTGGACTAGCGGGAGCCTCTACGAGCAGTACTTC	CASSQDWTSGSLYEQYF	TRBV3-1/TRBV3-2	TRBJ2-7	TRBD2	NA
TGCAGCGTTGAAGATCAGTGGGGAGACAGGGGCTGGAACACTGAAGCTTTCTTT	CSVEDQWGDRGWNTEAFF	TRBV29-1	TRBJ1-1	TRBD1	NA
TGTGCCAGCAGTTACTCCGGGGAGAACAAGCAGTACTTC	CASSYSGENKQYF	TRBV6-6	TRBJ2-7	NA	NA
TGTGCCAGCAGCTTGGGTGGGGGGGCAAAGTACAATGAGCAGTTCTTC	CASSLGGGAKYNEQFF	TRBV5-4	TRBJ2-1	NA	few
TGTGCCAGCAGCGTAGGGACAGGGATGAACACTGAAGCTTTCTTT	CASSVGTGMNTEAFF	TRBV9	TRBJ1-1	TRBD1	NA
TGTGCCAGTAAGATGAGCAGGGTGGAAGAGACCCAGTACTTC	CASKMSRVEETQYF	TRBV19	TRBJ2-5	NA	NA
TGTGCCATCATGTCGCAGGGGTTGCGGGAGACCTACGAGCAGTACTTC	CAIMSQGLRETYEQYF	TRBV10-3	TRBJ2-7	NA	NA
TGTGCCATCAGTGGGGGACAGTCCCTCTATGGCTACACCTTC	CAISGGQSLYGYTF	TRBV10-3	TRBJ1-2	TRBD1	NA
TGTGCCAGCCCCGAAGGTGGAGGTTCCTACGAGCAGTACTTC	CASPEGGGSYEQYF	TRBV6-4	TRBJ2-7	NA	NA
TGTGCCAATTCGCGGGAGTGTCGAGCCAAAAACATTCAGTACTTC	CANSRECRAKNIQYF	TRBV6-5	TRBJ2-4	TRBD2	once
TGTGCCAGCAGCCTACTTGAGGGCGGCTACAATGAGCAGTTCTTC	CASSLLEGGYNEQFF	TRBV6-2/TRBV6-3	TRBJ2-1	NA	NA
TGTGCCAGCAGCGTACTAGGGAGTTTCACAGATACGCAGTATTTT	CASSVLGSFTDTQYF	TRBV9	TRBJ2-3	NA	NA
TGTGCCTGGTCTGCGGGTCTCCACGAGCAGTACTTC	CAWSAGLHEQYF	TRBV30	TRBJ2-7	NA	NA
TGTGCCAGTGCAAGTCCCGGGAGAAGCTATGGCTACACCTTC	CASASPGRSYGYTF	TRBV9	TRBJ1-2	NA	NA
TGTGCCAGCAGTGCTAGCGGGGTGAACACCGGGGAGCTGTTTTTT	CASSASGVNTGELFF	TRBV25-1	TRBJ2-2	TRBD2	few
TGTGCCAGTAGTAGGGAGGGACTACCTTACAATGAGCAGTTCTTC	CASSREGLPYNEQFF	TRBV19	TRBJ2-1	TRBD2	NA
TGTGCCATCAGTGAATCTAGCGGGGGCCCCTACGAGCAGTACTTC	CAISESSGGPYEQYF	TRBV10-3	TRBJ2-7	TRBD2	NA
TGTGCCACCAGAAGTTCCGGGACAGGTAACACCGGGGAGCTGTTTTTT	CATRSSGTGNTGELFF	TRBV24-1	TRBJ2-2	TRBD1	few
TGTGCCAGCAGCTTGAATCCGGGGACAGGAGAATCACCCCTCCACTTT	CASSLNPGTGESPLHF	TRBV5-4	TRBJ1-6	TRBD1	NA
TGTGCCAGCAGACGGACAGGGGCTACGGATACGCAGTATTTT	CASRRTGATDTQYF	TRBV27	TRBJ2-3	TRBD1	NA
TGTGCCAGCAGCGTAACAAAACAGGGGAACTATGGCTACACCTTC	CASSVTKQGNYGYTF	TRBV9	TRBJ1-2	TRBD1	NA
TGCGCCAGCAGCTTGTGGCAGCGGGAGTACGGAGAGACCCAGTACTTC	CASSLWQREYGETQYF	TRBV5-1	TRBJ2-5	TRBD2	once
TGTGCCAGCAGCCCGACAGGGATGAACGAGCAGTACTTC	CASSPTGMNEQYF	TRBV3-1/TRBV3-2	TRBJ2-7	TRBD1	few
TGTGCCAGCAGCAGAGGGACAGGGGGCGAGCCCCAGCATTTT	CASSRGTGGEPQHF	TRBV21-1	TRBJ1-5	NA	NA
TGTGCCAGCAGCTCCGGGACAGCAGTTTCCTTC	CASSSGTAVSF	TRBV5-4	TRBJ1-2	TRBD1	NA
TGTGCCAGCAGCTCATCCGGGACAGGGCAGTCCTACGAGCAGTACTTC	CASSSSGTGQSYEQYF	TRBV7-8	TRBJ2-7	TRBD1	NA
TGTGCCAGCAGCTTAGCCTATGGGGGCGGTCGCTCCTCTGGGGCCAACGTCCTGACTTTC	CASSLAYGGGRSSGANVLTF	TRBV7-2	TRBJ2-6	NA	NA